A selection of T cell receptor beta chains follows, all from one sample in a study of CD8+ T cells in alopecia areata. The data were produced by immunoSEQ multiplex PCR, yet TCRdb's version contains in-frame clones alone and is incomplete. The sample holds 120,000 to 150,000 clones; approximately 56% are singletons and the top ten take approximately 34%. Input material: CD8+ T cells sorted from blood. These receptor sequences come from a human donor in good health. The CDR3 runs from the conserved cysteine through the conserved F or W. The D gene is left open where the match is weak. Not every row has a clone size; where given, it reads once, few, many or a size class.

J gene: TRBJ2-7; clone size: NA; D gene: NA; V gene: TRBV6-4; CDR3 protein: CASRGAEGTSPYEQYF; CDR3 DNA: TGTGCCAGCAGGGGGGCGGAGGGAACCAGCCCCTACGAGCAGTACTTC
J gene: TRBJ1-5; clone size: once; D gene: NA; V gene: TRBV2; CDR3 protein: CASSEGGQPQHF; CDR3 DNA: TGTGCCAGCAGTGAAGGGGGTCAGCCCCAGCATTTT
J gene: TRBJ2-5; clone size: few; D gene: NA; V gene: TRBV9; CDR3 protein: CASSAMMGVLETQYF; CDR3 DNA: TGTGCCAGCAGCGCAATGATGGGGGTTCTGGAGACCCAGTACTTC
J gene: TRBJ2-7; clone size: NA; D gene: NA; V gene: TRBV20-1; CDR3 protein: CSAGTAYEQYF; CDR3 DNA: TGCAGTGCTGGGACGGCCTACGAGCAGTACTTC
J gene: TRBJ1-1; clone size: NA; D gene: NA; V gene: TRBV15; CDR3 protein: CATSRDGGLNTEAFF; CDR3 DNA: TGTGCCACCAGCAGAGATGGGGGACTGAACACTGAAGCTTTCTTT
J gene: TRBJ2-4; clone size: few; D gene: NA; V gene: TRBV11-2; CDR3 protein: CASSKGQGGNIQYF; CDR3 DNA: TGTGCCAGCTCTAAAGGACAGGGAGGGAACATTCAGTACTTC
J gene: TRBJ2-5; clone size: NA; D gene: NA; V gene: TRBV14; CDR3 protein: CASSPGETQYF; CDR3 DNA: TGTGCCAGCAGCCCCGGGGAGACCCAGTACTTC
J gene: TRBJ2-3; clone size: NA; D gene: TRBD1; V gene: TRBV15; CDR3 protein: CATSSTSTGTGRTDTQYF; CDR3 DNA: TGTGCCACCAGCAGCACATCTACCGGGACAGGGCGCACAGATACGCAGTATTTT
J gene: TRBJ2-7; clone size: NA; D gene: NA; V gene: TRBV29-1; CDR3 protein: CSVEVGIGEQYF; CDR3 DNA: TGCAGCGTTGAAGTGGGGATCGGCGAGCAGTACTTC
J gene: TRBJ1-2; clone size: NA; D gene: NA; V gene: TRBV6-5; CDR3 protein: CATLSPQGGYTF; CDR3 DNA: TGTGCCACCCTCTCCCCCCAGGGCGGCTACACCTTC
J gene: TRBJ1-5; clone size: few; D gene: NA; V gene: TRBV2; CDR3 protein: CASSESRQGNQPQHF; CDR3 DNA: TGTGCCAGCAGTGAATCGAGACAGGGCAATCAGCCCCAGCATTTT
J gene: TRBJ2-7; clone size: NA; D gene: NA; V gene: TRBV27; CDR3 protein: CASSSLSGYEQYF; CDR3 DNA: TGTGCCAGCAGTTCTCTCTCCGGTTACGAGCAGTACTTC
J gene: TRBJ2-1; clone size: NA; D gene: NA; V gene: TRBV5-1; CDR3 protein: CASRGERDEQFF; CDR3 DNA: TGCGCCAGCAGGGGGGAAAGGGATGAGCAGTTCTTC
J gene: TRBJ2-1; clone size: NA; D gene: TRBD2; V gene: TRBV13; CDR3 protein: CASSYGLAGGNEQFF; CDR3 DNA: TGTGCCAGCAGCTACGGGCTAGCGGGAGGCAATGAGCAGTTCTTC
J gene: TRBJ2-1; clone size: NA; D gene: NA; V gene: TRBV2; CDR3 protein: CASIGQFF; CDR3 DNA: TGTGCCAGCATCGGGCAGTTCTTC
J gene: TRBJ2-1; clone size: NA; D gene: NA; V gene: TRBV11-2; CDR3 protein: CASSQKTSDEQFF; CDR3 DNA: TGTGCCAGCAGCCAAAAGACTAGTGATGAGCAGTTCTTC
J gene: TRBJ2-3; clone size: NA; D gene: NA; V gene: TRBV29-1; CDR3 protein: CSVEGADTDTQYF; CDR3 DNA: TGCAGCGTTGAAGGGGCAGACACAGATACGCAGTATTTT
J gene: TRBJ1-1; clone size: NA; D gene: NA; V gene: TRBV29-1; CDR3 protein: CSVRLTAARDPNTEAFF; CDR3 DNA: TGCAGCGTTAGGCTTACGGCGGCGCGGGACCCGAACACTGAAGCTTTCTTT
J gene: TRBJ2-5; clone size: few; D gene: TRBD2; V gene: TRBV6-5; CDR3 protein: CASRRTSGSQETQYF; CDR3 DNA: TGTGCCAGCAGGAGGACTAGCGGGAGTCAAGAGACCCAGTACTTC
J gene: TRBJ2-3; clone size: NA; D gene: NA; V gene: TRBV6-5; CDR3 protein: CASSYSKDTQYF; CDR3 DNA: TGTGCCAGCAGTTACTCAAAAGATACGCAGTATTTT
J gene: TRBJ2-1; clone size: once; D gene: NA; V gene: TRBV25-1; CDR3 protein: CASKRTEGGDEQFF; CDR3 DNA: TGTGCCAGCAAACGGACCGAGGGGGGCGATGAGCAGTTCTTC
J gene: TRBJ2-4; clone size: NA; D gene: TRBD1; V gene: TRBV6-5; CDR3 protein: CASRRTGLAKNIQYF; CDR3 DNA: TGTGCCAGCCGACGGACAGGGTTAGCCAAAAACATTCAGTACTTC
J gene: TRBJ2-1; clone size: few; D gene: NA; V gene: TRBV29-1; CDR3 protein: CSVEGVGSSYNEQFF; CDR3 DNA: TGCAGCGTTGAAGGGGTCGGGAGCTCCTACAATGAGCAGTTCTTC
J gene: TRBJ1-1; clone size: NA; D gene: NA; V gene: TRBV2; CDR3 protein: CASTRHIENTEAFF; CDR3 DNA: TGTGCCAGCACCAGACACATAGAGAACACTGAAGCTTTCTTT
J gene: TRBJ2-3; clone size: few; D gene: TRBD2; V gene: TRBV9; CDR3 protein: CASSVSGSPDTQYF; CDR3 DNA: TGTGCCAGCAGCGTTAGCGGGAGTCCAGATACGCAGTATTTT
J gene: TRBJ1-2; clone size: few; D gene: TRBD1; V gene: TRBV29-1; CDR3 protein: CSVLTGGTGYTF; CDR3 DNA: TGCAGCGTTCTGACAGGGGGGACTGGCTACACCTTC
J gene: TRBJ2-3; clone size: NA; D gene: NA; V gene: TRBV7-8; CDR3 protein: CASSLAQYTDTQYF; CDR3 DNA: TGTGCCAGCAGCTTAGCGCAATACACAGATACGCAGTATTTT
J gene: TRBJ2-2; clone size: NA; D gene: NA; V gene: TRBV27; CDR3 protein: CASSPIGYTGELFF; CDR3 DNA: TGTGCCAGCAGTCCCATCGGCTACACCGGGGAGCTGTTTTTT
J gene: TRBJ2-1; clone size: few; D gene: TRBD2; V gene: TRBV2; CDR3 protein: CASSRTGLAAYNEQFF; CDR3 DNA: TGTGCCAGCAGTAGGACGGGACTAGCGGCTTACAATGAGCAGTTCTTC
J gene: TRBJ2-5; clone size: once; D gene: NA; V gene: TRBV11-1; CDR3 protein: CASSLLGSTWETQYF; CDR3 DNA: TGTGCCAGCAGCTTACTAGGGTCTACATGGGAGACCCAGTACTTC
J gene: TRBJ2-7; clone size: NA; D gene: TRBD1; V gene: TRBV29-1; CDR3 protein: CSVEKRDSYEQYF; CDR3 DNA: TGCAGCGTCGAAAAACGGGACAGCTACGAGCAGTACTTC
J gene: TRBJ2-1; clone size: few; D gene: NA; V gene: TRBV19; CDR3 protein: CASSLIPALNNEQFF; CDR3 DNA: TGTGCCAGTAGCCTCATCCCAGCCCTTAACAATGAGCAGTTCTTC
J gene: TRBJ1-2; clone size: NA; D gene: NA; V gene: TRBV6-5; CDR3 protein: CASSSDRVPGYTF; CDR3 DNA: TGTGCCAGCAGCTCCGACAGAGTGCCTGGCTACACCTTC
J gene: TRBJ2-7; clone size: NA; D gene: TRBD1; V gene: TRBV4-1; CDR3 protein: CASSQDGGTGLPEQYF; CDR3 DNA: TGCGCCAGCAGCCAAGATGGGGGGACAGGGCTCCCCGAGCAGTACTTC